This T cell receptor (beta chain) was recovered during a study of T cell repertoires in cytomegalovirus infection. Turning to this clonotype: The antigen is undetermined.

TCRdb ran MiXCR on the reads and lists one entry per CDR3 protein. There are hundreds of thousands of distinct CDR3 sequences in the sample; roughly a third occur only once, and under 20% lies in the top ten. The source was cultured PBMCs, collected from culture after CMV antigen stimulation. This TCR was recovered from a human donor in good health (CMV status not recorded). Some clones in this sample may be carry-over from other donors' samples.

In DNA, the CDR3 is TGTGCCACCCAGACCGGGACACTCATCACAGATACGCAGTATTTT. This gives the protein CATQTGTLITDTQYF. The chain couples TRBV7-9 to TRBJ2-3, with D tentatively TRBD1 (6 bases). The CDR3 is 15 amino acids. V was trimmed by 10 bases and J by 2 bases, leaving 19 bases between them. The germline V gene encodes CDR1 SEHNR and CDR2 FQNEAQ (reference sequence).